The following is a T cell receptor (beta chain) sequence with its context. There is no known antigen for this receptor. Within one base of it there is no much larger clone, and no base qualities were kept. Each donor gave one peripheral blood draw, averaging roughly 120 mL, which was collected into heparinised tubes. A BD FACSAria II was used to sort naive, central memory, regulatory and stem cell-like memory CD4+ T cells with a panel that included CD45RO, CCR7, CD25, CD127, CD95 and CD27. All sorted populations exceeded 95% purity. PBMCs were separated immediately by Lymphoprep density gradient centrifugation and were stained directly, without being cultured. So that batch effects would be minimized, each experiment stained and sorted samples in pairs, pairing one healthy donor with one patient. This record belongs to a study of beta chain features in type 1 diabetes (dated by TCRdb to 2016 to 2019). In the study overall: Patients and healthy donors did not differ in mean age, gender distribution, total cell number or subset yield. Regulatory and stem cell-like memory subsets were obtained from only 8 patients and about 8 healthy donors, while naive and central memory subsets were obtained from all 30 or so donors. Across all samples, around 99 million sorted cells were examined, and cell number per subset correlated strongly with RNA yield. In the study, recently diagnosed type 1 diabetes patients and matched healthy donors were compared on the TCRB repertoires of their sorted circulating CD4+ T cell subsets.

Points the paper makes about the study in general: Naive, central memory and regulatory TCRB repertoires appeared to be more alike among patients than among healthy donors. Because the HLA sub-analyses included only small numbers of individuals, any influence of HLA type on TCRB rearrangement was left unresolved. Because cDNA was sequenced instead of genomic DNA, activated cells with high expression could be over-represented, although the groups did not differ in activation or CD3 levels. Shorter templates might be favored by PCR, yet because patient and control samples were amplified and corrected together, any such skew would affect both groups equally. At VDJ recombination sites, patients with type 1 diabetes made fewer insertions and deleted more nucleotides, a pattern implying thymic rearrangement abnormalities. A moderate but significant shortening of TCRB CDR3 length was observed in type 1 diabetes patients in all four CD4+ subsets.

The germline V gene specifies SGHTA as CDR1 and FQGNSA as CDR2. CDR3 length: 16 amino acids, cysteine to phenylalanine. Just the 48-base CDR3 DNA is kept, in frame starting at base 1. The entire amount of isolated RNA was reverse transcribed using the High Capacity cDNA Reverse Transcription Kit, so the sequenced TCRB transcripts were expressed ones. Naive, central memory and regulatory T cell samples underwent deep immunoSEQ sequencing, averaging about 3.57 million total reads per sample. After sorted cells were lysed in RLT buffer, RNA was extracted with DNase-treated RNeasy Micro or Mini kits, with the choice depending on cell number. To prevent cross-contamination, each cell subset was processed individually, whereas patient and healthy donor samples were processed jointly. TCRB sequences were amplified from cDNA with the immunoSEQ multiplex PCR, producing 87-bp fragments spanning the CDR3 region. The amplicons were sequenced using the Illumina HiSeq platform. The study's own analysis went as follows. PCR bias was computationally corrected using synthetic template baselines, reads within Hamming distance 2 were collapsed, and singletons that could not be merged were discarded. By aligning reads against IMGT, V, D and J genes, CDR3 length, and insertions or deletions at six rearrangement sites were assigned. Within each subset, clonotype counts were normalized to sorted cell number, and only after that were true diversity and Gini coefficients computed with the tcR R package. The overlap coefficient, calculated on TCRB nucleotide sequences, was used to quantify repertoire sharing. As a proxy for the pre-selection repertoire, out-of-frame TCRB sequences from naive cells were analyzed. This is the immuneACCESS table as TCRdb keeps it, with only in-frame sequences that have V and J called. A part of the clones is gone; compared with another copy, unresolved V genes explain less than half, and the rest is unexplained. The DNA was the basis for D and trimming; V, J and clone size are from that table. Recorded for this sample are 970,000 or so clones; 17% of them occurred a single time. 0.02% to 0.025% of the sample belongs to the ten largest clones.

The V and J segments used are TRBV7-2 and TRBJ2-5, with 8 bases aligning to TRBD2. The J call could be wrong; TRBJ2-7 is a better fit for the DNA end. This TCR derives from a woman between 18 and 29 years old in good health. The sequencing input was naive CD4+ T cells from blood. The cell subset or site label here, explained by the study, means: true naive CD4+ T cells. The sequenced DNA: TGTGCCAGCAGCTTAGTGGCTAGCGGGCTTTCCTACGAGCAGTACTTC. The resulting protein is CASSLVASGLSYEQYF.